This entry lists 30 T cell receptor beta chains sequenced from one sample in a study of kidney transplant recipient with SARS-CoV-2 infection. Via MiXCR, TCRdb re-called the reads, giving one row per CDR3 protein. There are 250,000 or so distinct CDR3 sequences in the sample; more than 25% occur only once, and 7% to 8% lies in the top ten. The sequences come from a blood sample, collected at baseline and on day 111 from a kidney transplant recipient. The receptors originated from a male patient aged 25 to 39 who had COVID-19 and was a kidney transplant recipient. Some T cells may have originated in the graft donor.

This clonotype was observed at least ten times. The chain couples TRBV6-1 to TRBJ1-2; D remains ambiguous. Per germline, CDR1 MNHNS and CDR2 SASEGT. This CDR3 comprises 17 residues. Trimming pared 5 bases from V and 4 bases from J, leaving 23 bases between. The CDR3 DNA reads TGTGCCAGCAGTCCAACCCGCTCTATGCGAAAGACCTATGGCTACACCTTC. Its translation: CASSPTRSMRKTYGYTF.

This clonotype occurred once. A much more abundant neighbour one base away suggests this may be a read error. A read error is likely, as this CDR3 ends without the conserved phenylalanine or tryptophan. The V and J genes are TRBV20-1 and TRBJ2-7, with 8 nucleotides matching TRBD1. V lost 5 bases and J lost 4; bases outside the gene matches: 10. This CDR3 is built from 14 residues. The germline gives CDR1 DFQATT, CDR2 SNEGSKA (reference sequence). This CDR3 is CSAAPTGERYEQYL. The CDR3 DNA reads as TGCAGTGCTGCGCCGACAGGGGAAAGGTACGAGCAGTACCTC.

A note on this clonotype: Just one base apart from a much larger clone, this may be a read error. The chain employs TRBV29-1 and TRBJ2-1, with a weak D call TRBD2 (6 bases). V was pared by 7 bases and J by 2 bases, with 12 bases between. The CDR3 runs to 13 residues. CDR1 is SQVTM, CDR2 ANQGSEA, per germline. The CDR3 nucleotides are TGCAGCGCCCAACGGGGGACCTACAATGAGCAGTTCTTC. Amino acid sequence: CSAQRGTYNEQFF.

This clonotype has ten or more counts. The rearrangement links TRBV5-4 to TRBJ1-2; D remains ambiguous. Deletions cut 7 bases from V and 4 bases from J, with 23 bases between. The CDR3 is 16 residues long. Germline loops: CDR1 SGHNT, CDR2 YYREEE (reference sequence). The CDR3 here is CASRYAVPGKTYGYTF. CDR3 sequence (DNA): TGTGCCAGCCGGTACGCCGTACCAGGAAAGACCTATGGCTACACCTTC.

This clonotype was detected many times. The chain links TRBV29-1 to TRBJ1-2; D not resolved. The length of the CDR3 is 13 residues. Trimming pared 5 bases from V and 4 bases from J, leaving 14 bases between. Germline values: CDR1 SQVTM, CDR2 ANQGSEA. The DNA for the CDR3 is TGCAGCGTTCCAGCTCCTTCCTTCTATGGCTACACCTTC. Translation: CSVPAPSFYGYTF.

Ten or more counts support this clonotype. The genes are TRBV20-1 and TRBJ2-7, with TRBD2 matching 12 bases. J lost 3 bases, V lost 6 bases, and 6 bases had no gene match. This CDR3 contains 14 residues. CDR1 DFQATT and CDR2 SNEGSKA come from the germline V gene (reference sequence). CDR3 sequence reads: CSATTTSGGYEQYF. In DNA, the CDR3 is TGCAGTGCCACGACGACTAGCGGGGGCTACGAGCAGTACTTC.

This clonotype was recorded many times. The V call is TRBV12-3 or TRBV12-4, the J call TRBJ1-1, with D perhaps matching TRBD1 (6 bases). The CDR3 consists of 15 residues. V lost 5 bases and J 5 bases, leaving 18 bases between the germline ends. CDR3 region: CASSPPWAGATEAFF. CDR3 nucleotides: TGTGCCAGCAGTCCCCCTTGGGCAGGGGCGACTGAAGCTTTCTTT.

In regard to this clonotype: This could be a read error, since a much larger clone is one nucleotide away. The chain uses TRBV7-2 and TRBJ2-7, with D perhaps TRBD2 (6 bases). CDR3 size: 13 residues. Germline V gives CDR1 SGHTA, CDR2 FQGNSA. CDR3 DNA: TGTGCCAGCAGCGGAGGGACTGCATACGGGCAGTACTTC. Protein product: CASSGGTAYGQYF.

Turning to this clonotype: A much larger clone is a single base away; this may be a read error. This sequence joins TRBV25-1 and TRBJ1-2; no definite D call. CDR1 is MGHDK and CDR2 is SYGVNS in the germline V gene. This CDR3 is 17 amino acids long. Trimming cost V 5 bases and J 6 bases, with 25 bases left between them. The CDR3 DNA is TGTGCCAGCAGTATTAGGGAAGAACTGGGAAAGACCCATGGCTACACCTTC. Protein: CASSIREELGKTHGYTF.

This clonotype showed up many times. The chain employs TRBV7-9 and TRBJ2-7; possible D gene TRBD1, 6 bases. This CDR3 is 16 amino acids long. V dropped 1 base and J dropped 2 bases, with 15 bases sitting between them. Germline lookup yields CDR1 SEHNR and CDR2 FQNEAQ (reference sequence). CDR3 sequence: CASSLEYGGRPYEQYF. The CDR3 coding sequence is TGTGCCAGCAGCTTAGAATATGGGGGCAGACCCTACGAGCAGTACTTC.

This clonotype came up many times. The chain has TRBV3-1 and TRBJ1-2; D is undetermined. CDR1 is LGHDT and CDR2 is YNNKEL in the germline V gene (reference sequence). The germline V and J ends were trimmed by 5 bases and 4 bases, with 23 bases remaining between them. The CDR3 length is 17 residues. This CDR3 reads CASSRGATLRKTYGYTF. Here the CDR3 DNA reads TGTGCCAGCAGCAGAGGTGCCACCCTTCGAAAGACCTATGGCTACACCTTC.

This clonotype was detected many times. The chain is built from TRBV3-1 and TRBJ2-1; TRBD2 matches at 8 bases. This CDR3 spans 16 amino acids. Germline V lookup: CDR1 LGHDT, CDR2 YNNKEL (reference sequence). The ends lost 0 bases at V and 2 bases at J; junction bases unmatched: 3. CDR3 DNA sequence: TGTGCCAGCAGCCAAGAAGCGGGAGAAACCTACAATGAGCAGTTCTTC. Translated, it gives CASSQEAGETYNEQFF.

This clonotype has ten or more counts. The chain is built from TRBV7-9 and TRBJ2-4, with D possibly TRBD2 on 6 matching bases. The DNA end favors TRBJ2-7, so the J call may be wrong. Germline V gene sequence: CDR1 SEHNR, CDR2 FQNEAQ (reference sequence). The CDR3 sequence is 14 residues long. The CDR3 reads CASSSILDYNEQYF. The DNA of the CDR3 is TGTGCCAGCAGCTCCATTTTGGACTACAACGAGCAGTACTTC.

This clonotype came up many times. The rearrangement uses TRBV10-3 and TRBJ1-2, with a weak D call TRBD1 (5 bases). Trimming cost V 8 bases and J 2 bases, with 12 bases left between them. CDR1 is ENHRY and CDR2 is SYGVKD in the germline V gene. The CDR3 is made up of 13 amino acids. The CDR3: CAIGAQMNYGYTF. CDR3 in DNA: TGTGCCATCGGGGCTCAGATGAACTATGGCTACACCTTC.

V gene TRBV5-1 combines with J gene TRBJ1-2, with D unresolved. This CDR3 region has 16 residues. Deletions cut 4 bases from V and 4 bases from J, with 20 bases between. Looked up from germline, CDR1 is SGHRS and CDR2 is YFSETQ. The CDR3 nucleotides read TGCGCCAGCAGCAATAGATCGGTTCGAAAGACCTATGGCTACACCTTC. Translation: CASSNRSVRKTYGYTF.

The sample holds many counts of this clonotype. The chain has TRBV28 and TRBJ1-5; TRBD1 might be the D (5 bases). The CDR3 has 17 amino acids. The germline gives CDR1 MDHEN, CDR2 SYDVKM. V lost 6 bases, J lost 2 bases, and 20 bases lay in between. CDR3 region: CASRSPGSGGGNQPQHF. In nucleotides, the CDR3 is TGTGCCAGCAGATCTCCGGGGTCCGGGGGGGGCAATCAGCCCCAGCATTTT.

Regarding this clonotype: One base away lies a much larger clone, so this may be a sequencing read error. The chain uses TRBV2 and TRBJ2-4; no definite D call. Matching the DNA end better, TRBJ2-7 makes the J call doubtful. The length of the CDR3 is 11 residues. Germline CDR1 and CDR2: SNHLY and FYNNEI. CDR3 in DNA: TGTGCCACCTCAGCAGATTACGAGCAGTACTTC. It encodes CATSADYEQYF.

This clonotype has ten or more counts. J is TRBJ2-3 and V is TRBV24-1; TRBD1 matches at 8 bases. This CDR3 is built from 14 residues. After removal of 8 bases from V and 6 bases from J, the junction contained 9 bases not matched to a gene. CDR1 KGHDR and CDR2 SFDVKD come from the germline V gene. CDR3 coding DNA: TGTGCCACCACCGACAGGGGACGAGCGGATACGCAGTATTTT. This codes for CATTDRGRADTQYF.

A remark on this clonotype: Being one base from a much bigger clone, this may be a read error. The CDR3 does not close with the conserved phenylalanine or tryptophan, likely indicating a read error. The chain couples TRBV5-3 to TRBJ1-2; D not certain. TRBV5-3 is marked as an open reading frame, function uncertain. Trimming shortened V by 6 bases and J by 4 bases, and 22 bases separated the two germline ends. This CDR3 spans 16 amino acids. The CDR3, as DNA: TGTGCCAGAATTGTGGTAGTGGTGAGAAAGACCTATGGCTACACCCTC. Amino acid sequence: CARIVVVVRKTYGYTL.

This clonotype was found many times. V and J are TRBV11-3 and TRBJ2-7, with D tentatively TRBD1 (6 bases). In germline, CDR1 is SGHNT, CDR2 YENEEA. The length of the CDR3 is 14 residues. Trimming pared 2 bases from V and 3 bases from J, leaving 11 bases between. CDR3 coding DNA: TGTGCCAGCAGCTTACAGGGGTCGGACTACGAGCAGTACTTC. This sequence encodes CASSLQGSDYEQYF.

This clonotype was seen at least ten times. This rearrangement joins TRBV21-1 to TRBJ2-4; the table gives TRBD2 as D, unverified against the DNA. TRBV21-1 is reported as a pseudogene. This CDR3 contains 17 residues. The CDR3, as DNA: TGTGCCAGCAGCAAAGGCGGGAGGCAGGAAGCCAAAAACATTCAGTACTTC. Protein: CASSKGGRQEAKNIQYF.

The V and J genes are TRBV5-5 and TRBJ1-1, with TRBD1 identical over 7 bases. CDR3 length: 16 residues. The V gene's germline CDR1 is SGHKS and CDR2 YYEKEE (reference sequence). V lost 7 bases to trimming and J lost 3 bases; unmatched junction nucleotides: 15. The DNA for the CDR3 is TGTGCCAGCGCGACCGGGTCCGCAGGGGGATACACTGAAGCTTTCTTT. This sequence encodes CASATGSAGGYTEAFF. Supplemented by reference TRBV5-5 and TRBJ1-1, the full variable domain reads DAGVTQSPTHLIKTRGQQVTLRCSPISGHKSVSWYQQVLGQGPQFIFQYYEKEERGRGNFPDRFSARQFPNYSSELNVNALLLGDSALYLCASATGSAGGYTEAFFGQGTRLTVV.

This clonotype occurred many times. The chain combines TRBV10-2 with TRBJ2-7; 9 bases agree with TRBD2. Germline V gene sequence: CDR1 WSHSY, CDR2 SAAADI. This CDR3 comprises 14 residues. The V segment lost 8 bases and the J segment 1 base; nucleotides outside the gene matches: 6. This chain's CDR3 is CASGDSGSSYEQYF. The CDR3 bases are TGCGCCAGCGGGGATAGCGGGAGTTCCTACGAGCAGTACTTC.

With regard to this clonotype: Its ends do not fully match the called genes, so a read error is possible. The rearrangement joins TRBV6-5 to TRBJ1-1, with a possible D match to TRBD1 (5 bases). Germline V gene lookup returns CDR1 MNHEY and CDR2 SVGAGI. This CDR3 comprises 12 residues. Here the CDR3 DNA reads TGTGCCAGCACCTCCAAAGGAGGGGAGGCTTCCTTT. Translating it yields CASTSKGGEASF.

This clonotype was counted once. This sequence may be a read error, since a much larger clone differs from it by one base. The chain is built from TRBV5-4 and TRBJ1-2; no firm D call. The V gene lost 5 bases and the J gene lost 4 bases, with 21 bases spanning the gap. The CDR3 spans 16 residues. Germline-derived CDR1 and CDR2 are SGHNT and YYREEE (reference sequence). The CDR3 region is CASRFLVSGKTYGYTF. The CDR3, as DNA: TGTGCCAGCAGGTTTCTCGTATCAGGAAAGACCTATGGCTACACCTTC. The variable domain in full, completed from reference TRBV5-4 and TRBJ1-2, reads ETGVTQSPTHLIKTRGQQVTLRCSSQSGHNTVSWYQQALGQGPQFIFQYYREEENGRGNFPPRFSGLQFPNYSSELNVNALELDDSALYLCASRFLVSGKTYGYTFGSGTRLTVV.

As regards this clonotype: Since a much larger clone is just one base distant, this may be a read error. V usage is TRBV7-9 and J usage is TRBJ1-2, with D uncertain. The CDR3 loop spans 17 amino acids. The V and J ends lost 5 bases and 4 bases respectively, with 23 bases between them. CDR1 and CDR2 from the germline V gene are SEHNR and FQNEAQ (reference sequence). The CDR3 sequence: CASSVEEYHGKTYGYTF. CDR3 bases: TGTGCCAGCAGCGTGGAGGAATACCATGGAAAGACCTATGGCTACACCTTC.

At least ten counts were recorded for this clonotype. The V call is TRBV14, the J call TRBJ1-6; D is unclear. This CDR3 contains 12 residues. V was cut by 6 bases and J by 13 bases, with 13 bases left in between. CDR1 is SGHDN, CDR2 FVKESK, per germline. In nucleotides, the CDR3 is TGTGCCAGCAGTTGGGAGGGCTCGCCCCTCCACTTT. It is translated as CASSWEGSPLHF.

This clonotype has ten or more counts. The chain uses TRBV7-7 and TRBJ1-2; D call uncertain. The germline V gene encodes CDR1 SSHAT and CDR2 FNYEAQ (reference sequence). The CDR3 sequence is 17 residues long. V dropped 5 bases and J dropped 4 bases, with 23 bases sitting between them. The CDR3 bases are TGTGCCAGCAGCCAGGTACGTAAGTGCCGAAAGACCTATGGCTACACCTTC. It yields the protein CASSQVRKCRKTYGYTF.

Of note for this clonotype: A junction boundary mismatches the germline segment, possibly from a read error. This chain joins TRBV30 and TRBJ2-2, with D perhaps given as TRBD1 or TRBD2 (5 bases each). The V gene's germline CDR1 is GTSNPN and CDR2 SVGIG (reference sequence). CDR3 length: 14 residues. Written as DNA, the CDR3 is TGTGCCTGGACCCAGGGAGAACAGACCGGGGAGCTGATTTTT. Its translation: CAWTQGEQTGELIF.

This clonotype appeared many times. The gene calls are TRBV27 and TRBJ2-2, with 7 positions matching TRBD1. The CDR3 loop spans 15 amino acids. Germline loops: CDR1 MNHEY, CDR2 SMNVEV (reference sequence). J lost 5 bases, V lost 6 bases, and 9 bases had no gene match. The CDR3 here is CASSPGGSLTGELFF. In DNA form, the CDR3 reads TGTGCCAGCAGCCCAGGGGGAAGCTTGACCGGGGAGCTGTTTTTT.